The next 21 T cell receptor beta chains were all read from a single sample in a study of regulatory T cells in long-lasting Graves disease. Specified time point: newly diagnosed GD, antithyroid drugs for less than 3 months. Extracted RNA from PBMCs served as the source of the TCR library. Arm-PCR of CDR3 regions and iRepertoire HTBI primers were the basis on which TCR beta libraries were built. TCRdb redid the calling of the multiplex PCR reads with MiXCR, one entry per CDR3 protein. The data show fewer than 400,000 distinct CDR3 sequences, over 15% seen once. The material sequenced was peripheral blood mononuclear cells (PBMCs), taken at new diagnosis, from a patient treated with antithyroid drugs. The source is a female donor with Graves disease.

In the case of this clonotype: This may be a read error, as it is one base from a much larger clone. The gene calls are TRBV30 and TRBJ1-5; D is ambiguous. Trimming took 0 bases from V and 5 from J, leaving 8 bases between them. The length of the CDR3 is 13 residues. The germline V gene has CDR1 GTSNPN and CDR2 SVGIG (reference sequence). The CDR3 loop is CAWSVGKYQPQHF. For the CDR3, the DNA is TGTGCCTGGAGTGTGGGGAAGTATCAGCCCCAGCATTTT.

The genes are TRBV29-1 and TRBJ2-1; 8 bases match TRBD2. The CDR3 contains 19 residues. Germline V gene lookup returns CDR1 SQVTM and CDR2 ANQGSEA. Unmatched junction bases numbered 14, after V lost 1 base and J lost 0 bases. The CDR3 is CSVEGGASGHYSSYNEQFF. CDR3 sequence (DNA): TGCAGCGTTGAAGGCGGCGCTAGCGGGCACTACAGCTCCTACAATGAGCAGTTCTTC.

This clonotype appeared many times. The rearrangement links TRBV6-1 to TRBJ1-4, with D maybe TRBD1 (5 bases). The CDR3 extends over 14 amino acids. From germline, CDR1 is MNHNS and CDR2 SASEGT. Trimming removed 6 bases at V and 7 bases at J, with 15 bases between. CDR3 bases: TGTGCCAGCAGGGCCGGGGCTCGGGGTGAAAAACTGTTTTTT. It codes for CASRAGARGEKLFF.

This clonotype came up many times. The junction departs from the called germline gene at one end, perhaps through a read error. The chain recombines TRBV7-6 with TRBJ2-7; 13 nucleotides match TRBD2. Germline assignment: CDR1 SGHVS and CDR2 FNYEAQ. This CDR3 has 13 residues. As DNA, the CDR3 is TGTGCCAGCAGTGTAGGACTAGCGGGAGATAAGAACTTC. Protein: CASSVGLAGDKNF.

This clonotype showed up many times. Written as DNA, the CDR3 is TGTGCCAGCAGTGAAGAGGGGGCTAGCTCCTACGAGCAGTACTTC. The encoded protein is CASSEEGASSYEQYF. This chain connects TRBV2 to TRBJ2-7; the match to TRBD1 covers 7 bases. V lost 1 base, J lost 0 bases, and 3 bases stayed unmatched. The CDR3 covers 15 residues. CDR1 is SNHLY, CDR2 FYNNEI, per germline.

This clonotype has at least ten counts. The chain employs TRBV29-1 and TRBJ2-2; possibly TRBD1 for D (6 bases). The CDR3 is made up of 14 amino acids. Germline V CDR1 and CDR2: SQVTM, ANQGSEA. V dropped 6 bases and J dropped 0 bases, with 11 bases sitting between them. The CDR3 nucleotides read TGCAGCGTCGATGACAGGACGAACACCGGGGAGCTGTTTTTT. It is translated as CSVDDRTNTGELFF.

This clonotype was counted many times. The chain uses TRBV19 and TRBJ1-1; 8 nucleotides match TRBD1. Germline-derived CDR1 and CDR2 are LNHDA and SQIVND (reference sequence). The CDR3 is 15 amino acids. The V segment lost 6 bases and the J segment 3 bases; nucleotides outside the gene matches: 9. CDR3 in amino acids: CASSDLRGLDTEAFF. The DNA of the CDR3 is TGTGCCAGTAGCGACCTCAGGGGGCTGGACACTGAAGCTTTCTTT.

In this sample, this clonotype turned up many times. This chain uses TRBV10-3 with TRBJ2-1; 7 positions agree with TRBD2. V shed 3 bases and J 8 bases; nucleotides not matched to a gene: 13. The CDR3 length is 16 residues. CDR1 is ENHRY, CDR2 SYGVKD, per germline. The CDR3 reads CAISEPRPTSFDEQFF. CDR3 nucleotide sequence: TGTGCCATCAGTGAACCTCGGCCGACTAGCTTCGATGAGCAGTTCTTC.

In its sample, this clonotype was seen many times. The chain employs TRBV18 and TRBJ2-1; D gene ambiguous. V gave up 2 bases and J gave up 0 bases, with 11 bases separating them. The CDR3 has 16 residues. The germline V gene encodes CDR1 KGHSH and CDR2 LQKENI. The CDR3 protein is CASSPTRSLSYNEQFF. Written as DNA, the CDR3 is TGTGCCAGCTCACCAACGAGGTCCCTCTCCTACAATGAGCAGTTCTTC.

This clonotype was seen ten or more times. V usage is TRBV2 and J usage is TRBJ1-2, with D perhaps TRBD1 (5 bases). V lost 7 bases and J lost 11, with 17 bases in between. This CDR3 spans 12 amino acids. CDR1 and CDR2 from the germline V gene are SNHLY and FYNNEI. The chain's CDR3 is CASISWGRSYTF. The CDR3 DNA sequence: TGTGCCAGCATCTCTTGGGGCCGCTCGTACACCTTC.

This clonotype was recorded many times. The V gene is TRBV27, the J gene TRBJ2-3, with 11 bases lining up with TRBD2. CDR1 and CDR2 from the germline V gene are MNHEY and SMNVEV (reference sequence). The CDR3 length is 22 residues. V trimming: 3 bases; J trimming: 1 base; junction bases outside the gene matches: 21. The CDR3 reads CASSFLAGGPSVLGTGTDTQYF. For the CDR3, the DNA is TGTGCCAGCAGTTTTTTAGCGGGAGGGCCCTCGGTATTGGGAACAGGCACAGATACGCAGTATTTT.

This clonotype was seen just once. The chain combines TRBV5-1 with TRBJ1-5; no clear D gene. The CDR3 has 17 amino acids. V was shortened by 4 bases and J by 3 bases, with 20 bases between the two germline ends. Germline loops: CDR1 SGHRS, CDR2 YFSETQ. CDR3 DNA sequence: TGCGCCAGCAGCCCCTCGGCCCCGACCTGGGACAATCAGCCCCAGCATTTT. Its protein product is CASSPSAPTWDNQPQHF.

This clonotype was found many times. The V call is TRBV6-1, the J call TRBJ1-4; D perhaps matches TRBD1 (6 bases). The CDR3 length is 15 residues. Trimming shortened V by 6 bases and J by 4 bases, and 15 bases separated the two germline ends. Germline V gene sequence: CDR1 MNHNS, CDR2 SASEGT. CDR3: CASSSPGTYNEKLFF. The CDR3 DNA sequence: TGTGCCAGCAGCTCCCCCGGGACATATAATGAAAAACTGTTTTTT.

This clonotype was seen many times. The rearrangement links TRBV15 to TRBJ2-2, with TRBD2 matching over 14 bases. The CDR3 sequence is 20 residues long. Germline CDR1 reads LNHNV; CDR2 reads YYDKDF (reference sequence). The J segment lost 0 bases and the V segment lost 1 base, leaving 7 bases of the junction unmatched. Written as DNA, the CDR3 is TGTGCCACCAGCAGAGCGGGAGTGGGACTAGCGGGAGCGAACACCGGGGAGCTGTTTTTT. This translates into CATSRAGVGLAGANTGELFF.

As regards this clonotype: A much bigger clone sits one base away, suggesting this may be a read error. V usage is TRBV6-1 and J usage is TRBJ2-7; D is unresolved. Germline V gives CDR1 MNHNS, CDR2 SASEGT. Trimming took 1 base from V and 2 from J, leaving 9 bases between them. The CDR3 loop spans 14 amino acids. This chain's CDR3 is CASSEVRKPYEQYF. The CDR3 DNA is TGTGCCAGCAGTGAAGTGAGGAAACCCTACGAGCAGTACTTC.

As for this clonotype: This could be a read error, since a much larger clone is one nucleotide away. This chain connects TRBV11-3 to TRBJ2-3; D may correspond to TRBD1 or TRBD2 (6 bases each). V was clipped by 4 bases and J by 3 bases, with 11 bases between them. The CDR3 runs 14 residues. Germline CDR1 is SGHNT and CDR2 is YENEEA. The CDR3 region has the DNA TGTGCCAGCAGCTCACAGGGACTGACAGATACGCAGTATTTT. Its protein is CASSSQGLTDTQYF.

This clonotype was seen repeatedly, ten times or more. V and J are TRBV2 and TRBJ2-1; 8 nucleotides match TRBD1. The CDR3 covers 14 residues. The J segment lost 4 bases and the V segment lost 4 bases, leaving 3 bases of the junction unmatched. Germline CDR1 is SNHLY and CDR2 is FYNNEI. The CDR3 sequence is CASSVNRGYNEQFF. CDR3 nucleotide sequence: TGTGCCAGCAGTGTTAACAGGGGGTACAATGAGCAGTTCTTC.

This chain joins TRBV20-1 and TRBJ1-3; TRBD1 matches 9 bases. The length of the CDR3 is 16 residues. Germline loops: CDR1 DFQATT, CDR2 SNEGSKA (reference sequence). The J segment lost 1 base and the V segment lost 0 bases, leaving 4 bases of the junction unmatched. CDR3 sequence (DNA): TGCAGTGCTAGAGATCCGGGACAGGGTTCTGGAAACACCATATATTTT. Translating gives CSARDPGQGSGNTIYF.

The chain recombines TRBV9 with TRBJ2-3; no reliable D call. The CDR3 contains 15 residues. Trimming left V 0 bases short and J 6 bases short, with 14 bases between. Per germline, CDR1 SGDLS and CDR2 YYNGEE. Written as DNA, the CDR3 is TGTGCCAGCAGCGTAGAAGGCCCCCCGGGCGATACGCAGTATTTT. Translation gives CASSVEGPPGDTQYF.

This clonotype was counted at least ten times. The chain joins TRBV27 to TRBJ1-1, with D maybe TRBD1 (6 bases). The V gene's germline CDR1 is MNHEY and CDR2 SMNVEV (reference sequence). The CDR3 runs to 14 residues. V dropped 6 bases and J dropped 1 base, with 12 bases sitting between them. CDR3 bases: TGTGCCAGCAGAGTAGAGGGGGGGAACACTGAAGCTTTCTTT. Protein product: CASRVEGGNTEAFF.

This clonotype has more than one count but fewer than ten. V gene TRBV19 combines with J gene TRBJ2-3; D is possibly TRBD1 or TRBD2 (7 bases each). The germline V and J ends were trimmed by 5 bases and 1 base, with 13 bases remaining between them. The V gene's germline CDR1 is LNHDA and CDR2 SQIVND (reference sequence). The CDR3 has 15 amino acids. CDR3 in amino acids: CASSPGGDRTDTQYF. DNA of the CDR3: TGTGCCAGTAGTCCAGGGGGGGACCGCACAGATACGCAGTATTTT.